This T cell receptor beta chain was observed in a study of Graves' ophthalmopathy and Graves' hyperthyroidism. Study context: Peripheral blood samples were taken at initial diagnosis, before any treatment. Study-wide points: Most thyroid clonotypes expanded beyond 0.001 frequency were also found in blood.

Amplified TCR beta CDR3 regions were obtained using RNA transcripts as template. First-round RT-PCR with HTBI primers preceded a second-round multiplex PCR. TCRdb reprocessed the multiplex PCR reads via MiXCR and lists one record per CDR3 protein. The data show about 620,000 distinct CDR3 sequences, 22% seen once. Germline V gene lookup returns CDR1 MNHEY and CDR2 SVGAGI. Trimming took 4 bases from V and 7 from J; bases not matched to a gene: 9. The CDR3 covers 14 residues. Symptoms, serum thyroxine and TRAb, thyroid ultrasound, and orbital computed tomography formed the diagnostic basis. About 10 ml of fresh blood yielded the PBMCs by density gradient. The table lists this clonotype with many counts. Its antigen remains unidentified.

V and J are TRBV6-5 and TRBJ1-2; 7 bases are a match to TRBD1. The sequence came from a young woman with stable Graves' hyperthyroidism. Some clones in this sample may be carry-over from other donors' samples. The specimen was peripheral blood. CDR3 in DNA: TGTGCCAGCAGTTCCCCGACAGGGAGGGGTGGCTACACCTTC. It encodes CASSSPTGRGGYTF.